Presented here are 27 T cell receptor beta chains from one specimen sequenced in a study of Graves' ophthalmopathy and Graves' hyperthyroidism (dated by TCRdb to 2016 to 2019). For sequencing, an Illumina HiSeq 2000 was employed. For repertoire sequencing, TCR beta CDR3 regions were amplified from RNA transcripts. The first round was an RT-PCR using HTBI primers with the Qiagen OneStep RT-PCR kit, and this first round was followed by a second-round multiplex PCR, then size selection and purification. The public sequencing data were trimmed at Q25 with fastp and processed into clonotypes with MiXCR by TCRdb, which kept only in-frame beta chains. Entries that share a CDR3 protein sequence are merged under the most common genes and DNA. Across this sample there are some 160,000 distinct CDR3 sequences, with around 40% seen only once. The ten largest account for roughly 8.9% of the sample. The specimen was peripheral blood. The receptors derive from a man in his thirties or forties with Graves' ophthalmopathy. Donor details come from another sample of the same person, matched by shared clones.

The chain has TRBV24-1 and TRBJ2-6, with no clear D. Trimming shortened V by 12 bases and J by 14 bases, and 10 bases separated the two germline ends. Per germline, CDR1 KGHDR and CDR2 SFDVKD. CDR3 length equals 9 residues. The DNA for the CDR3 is TGTGCCCCCGGAGCGCTCCTGACTTTC. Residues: CAPGALLTF.

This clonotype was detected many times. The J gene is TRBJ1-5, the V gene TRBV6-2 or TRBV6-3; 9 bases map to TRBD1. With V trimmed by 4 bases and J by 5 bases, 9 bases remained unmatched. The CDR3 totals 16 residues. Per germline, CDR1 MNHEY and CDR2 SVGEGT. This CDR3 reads CASSLGTGFGHQPQHF. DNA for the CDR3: TGTGCCAGCAGTTTGGGGACAGGGTTTGGGCATCAGCCCCAGCATTTT.

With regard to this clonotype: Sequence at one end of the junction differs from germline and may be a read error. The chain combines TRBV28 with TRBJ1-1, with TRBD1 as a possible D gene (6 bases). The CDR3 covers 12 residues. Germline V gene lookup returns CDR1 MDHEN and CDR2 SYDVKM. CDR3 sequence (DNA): TGTGCCAGCAGCCCGACAGGACGTGGGGGGCCTTTT. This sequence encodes CASSPTGRGGPF.

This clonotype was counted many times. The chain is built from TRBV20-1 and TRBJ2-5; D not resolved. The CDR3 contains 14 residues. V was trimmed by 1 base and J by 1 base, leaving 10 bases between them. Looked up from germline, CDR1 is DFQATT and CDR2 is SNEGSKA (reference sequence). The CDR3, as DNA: TGCAGTGCTAGAGGCCCCCAGATCCAAGAGACCCAGTACTTC. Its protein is CSARGPQIQETQYF.

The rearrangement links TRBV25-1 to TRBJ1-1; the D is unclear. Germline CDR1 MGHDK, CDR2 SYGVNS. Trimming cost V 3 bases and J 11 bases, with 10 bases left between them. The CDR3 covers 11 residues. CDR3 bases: TGTGCCAGCAGTGATCGGTCGAGGGCTTTCTTT. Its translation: CASSDRSRAFF.

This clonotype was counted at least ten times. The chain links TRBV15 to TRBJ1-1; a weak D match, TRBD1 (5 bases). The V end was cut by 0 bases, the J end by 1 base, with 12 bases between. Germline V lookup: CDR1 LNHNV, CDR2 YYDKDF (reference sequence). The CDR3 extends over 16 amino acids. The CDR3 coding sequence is TGTGCCACCAGCAGAGATTATGGGACGGCGAACACTGAAGCTTTCTTT. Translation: CATSRDYGTANTEAFF.

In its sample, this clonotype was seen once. DNA for the CDR3: TGTGCCAGCATCCAGGGACAGGGCTTTAACTATGGCTACACCTTC. Its translation: CASIQGQGFNYGYTF. V usage is TRBV6-1 and J usage is TRBJ1-2; 9 bases align to TRBD1. V lost 7 bases and J lost 1; bases outside the gene matches: 7. This CDR3 comprises 15 residues. Per germline, CDR1 MNHNS and CDR2 SASEGT.

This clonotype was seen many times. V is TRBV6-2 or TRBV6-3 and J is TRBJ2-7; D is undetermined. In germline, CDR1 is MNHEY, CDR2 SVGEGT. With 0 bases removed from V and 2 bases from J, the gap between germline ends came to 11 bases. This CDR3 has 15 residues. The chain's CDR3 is CASSYSMGMAYEQYF. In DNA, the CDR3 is TGTGCCAGCAGTTACTCGATGGGAATGGCCTACGAGCAGTACTTC.

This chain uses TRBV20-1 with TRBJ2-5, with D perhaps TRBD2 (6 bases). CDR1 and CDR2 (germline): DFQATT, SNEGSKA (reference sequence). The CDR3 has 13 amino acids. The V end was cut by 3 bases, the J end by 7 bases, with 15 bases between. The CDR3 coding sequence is TGCAGTGCTAGGGGACTTGTGCTGGGGACCCAGTACTTC. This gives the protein CSARGLVLGTQYF.

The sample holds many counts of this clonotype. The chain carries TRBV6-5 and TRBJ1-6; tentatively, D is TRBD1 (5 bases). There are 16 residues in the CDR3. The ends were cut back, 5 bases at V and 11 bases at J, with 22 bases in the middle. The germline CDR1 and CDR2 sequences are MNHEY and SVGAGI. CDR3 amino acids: CASSNPGTGAPPPLHF. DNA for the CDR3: TGTGCCAGCAGTAACCCCGGTACAGGCGCGCCCCCACCCCTCCACTTT.

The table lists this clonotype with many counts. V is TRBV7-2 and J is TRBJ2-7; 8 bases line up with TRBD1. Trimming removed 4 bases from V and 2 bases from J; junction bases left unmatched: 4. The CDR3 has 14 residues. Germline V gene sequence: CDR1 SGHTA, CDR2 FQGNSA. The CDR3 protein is CASSYRDRTYEQYF. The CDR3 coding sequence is TGTGCCAGCAGCTACCGGGACAGGACCTACGAGCAGTACTTC.

The CDR3 protein is CASSQDFETQYF. As DNA, the CDR3 is TGTGCCAGCAGCCAAGATTTCGAGACCCAGTACTTC. The gene calls are TRBV3-1 and TRBJ2-5; D is undetermined. V was cut by 0 bases and J by 5 bases, with 4 bases left in between. There are 12 residues in the CDR3. Germline values: CDR1 LGHDT, CDR2 YNNKEL (reference sequence).

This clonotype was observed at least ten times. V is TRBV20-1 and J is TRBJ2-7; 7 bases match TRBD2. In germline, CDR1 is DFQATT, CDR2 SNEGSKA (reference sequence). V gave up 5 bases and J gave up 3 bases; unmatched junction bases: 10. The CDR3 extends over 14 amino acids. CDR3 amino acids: CSAPRSGNHYEQYF. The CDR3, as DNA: TGCAGTGCTCCCAGGAGCGGGAACCACTACGAGCAGTACTTC.

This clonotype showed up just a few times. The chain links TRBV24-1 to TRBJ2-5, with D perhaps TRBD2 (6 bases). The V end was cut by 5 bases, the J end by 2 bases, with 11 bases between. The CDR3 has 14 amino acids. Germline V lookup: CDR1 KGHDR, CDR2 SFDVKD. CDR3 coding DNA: TGTGCCACCAGTGGGACTATGAGGCAAGAGACCCAGTACTTC. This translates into CATSGTMRQETQYF.

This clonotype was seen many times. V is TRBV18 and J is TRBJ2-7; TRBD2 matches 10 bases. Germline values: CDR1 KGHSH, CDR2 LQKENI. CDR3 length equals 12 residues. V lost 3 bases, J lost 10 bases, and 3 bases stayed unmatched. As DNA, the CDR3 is TGTGCCAGCTCACCCGGGACTAGCGACCAGTACTTC. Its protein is CASSPGTSDQYF.

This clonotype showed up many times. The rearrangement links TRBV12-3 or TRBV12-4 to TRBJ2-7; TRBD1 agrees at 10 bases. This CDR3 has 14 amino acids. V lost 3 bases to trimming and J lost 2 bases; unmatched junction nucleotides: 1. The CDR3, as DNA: TGTGCCAGCAGTTTTGGGACAGGGGCCTACGAGCAGTACTTC. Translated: CASSFGTGAYEQYF.

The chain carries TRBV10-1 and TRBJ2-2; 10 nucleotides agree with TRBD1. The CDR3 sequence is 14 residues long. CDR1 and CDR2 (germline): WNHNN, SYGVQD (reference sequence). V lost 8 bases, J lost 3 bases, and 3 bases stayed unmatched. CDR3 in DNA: TGCGCCAGCTCGGGACAGGGGCACACCGGGGAGCTGTTTTTT. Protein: CASSGQGHTGELFF.

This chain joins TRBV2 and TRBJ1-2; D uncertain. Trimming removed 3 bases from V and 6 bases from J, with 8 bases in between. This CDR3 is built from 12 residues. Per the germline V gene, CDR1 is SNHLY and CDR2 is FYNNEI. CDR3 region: CASSESGDGYTF. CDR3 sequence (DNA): TGTGCCAGCAGTGAGTCAGGAGATGGCTACACCTTC.

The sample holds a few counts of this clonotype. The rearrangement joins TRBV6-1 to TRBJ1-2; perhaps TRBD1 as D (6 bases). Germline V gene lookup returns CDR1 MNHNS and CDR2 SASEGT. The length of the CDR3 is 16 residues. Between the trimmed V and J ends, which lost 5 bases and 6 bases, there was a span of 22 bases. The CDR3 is CASSTSGTPYLDGYTF. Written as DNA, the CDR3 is TGTGCCAGCAGTACCTCCGGGACACCTTATCTTGATGGCTACACCTTC.

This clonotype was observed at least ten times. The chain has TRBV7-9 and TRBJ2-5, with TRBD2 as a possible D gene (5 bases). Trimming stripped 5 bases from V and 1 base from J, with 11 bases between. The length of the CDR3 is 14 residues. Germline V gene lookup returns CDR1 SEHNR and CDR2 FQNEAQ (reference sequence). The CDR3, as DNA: TGTGCCAGCAGCGTGGTGGGGAGCCAAGAGACCCAGTACTTC. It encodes CASSVVGSQETQYF.

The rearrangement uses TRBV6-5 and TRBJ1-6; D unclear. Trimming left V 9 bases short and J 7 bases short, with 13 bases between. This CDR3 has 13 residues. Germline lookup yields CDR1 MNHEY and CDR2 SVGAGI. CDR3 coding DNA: TGTGCCAGTTGCGTGGACCCGAATTCACCCCTCCACTTT. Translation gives CASCVDPNSPLHF.

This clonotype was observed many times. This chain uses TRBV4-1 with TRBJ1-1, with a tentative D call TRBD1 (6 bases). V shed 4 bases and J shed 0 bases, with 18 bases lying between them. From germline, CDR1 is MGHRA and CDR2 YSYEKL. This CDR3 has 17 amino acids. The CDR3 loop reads CASSPQGLIYMNTEAFF. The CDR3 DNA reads TGCGCCAGCAGCCCCCAGGGGCTGATATACATGAACACTGAAGCTTTCTTT.

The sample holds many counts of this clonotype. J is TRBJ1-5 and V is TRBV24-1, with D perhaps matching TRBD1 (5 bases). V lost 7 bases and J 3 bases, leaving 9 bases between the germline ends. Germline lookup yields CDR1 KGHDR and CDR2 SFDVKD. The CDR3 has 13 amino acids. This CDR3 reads CATSPGYNQPQHF. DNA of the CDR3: TGTGCCACCAGCCCAGGGTACAATCAGCCCCAGCATTTT.

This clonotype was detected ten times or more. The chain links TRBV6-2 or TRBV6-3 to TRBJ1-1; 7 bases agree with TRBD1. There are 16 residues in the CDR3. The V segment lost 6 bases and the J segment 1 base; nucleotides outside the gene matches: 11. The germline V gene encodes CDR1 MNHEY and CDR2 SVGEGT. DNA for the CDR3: TGTGCCAGCAGAACCAGGGGGAGGGGTCCGAACACTGAAGCTTTCTTT. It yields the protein CASRTRGRGPNTEAFF.

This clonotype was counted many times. The CDR3 sequence is CSAKDHQSYEQYF. The CDR3 bases are TGCAGTGCTAAGGACCACCAAAGCTACGAGCAGTACTTC. The gene calls are TRBV20-1 and TRBJ2-7; D ambiguous. The CDR3 contains 13 residues. V dropped 4 bases and J dropped 3 bases, with 13 bases sitting between them. Germline V gene lookup returns CDR1 DFQATT and CDR2 SNEGSKA (reference sequence).

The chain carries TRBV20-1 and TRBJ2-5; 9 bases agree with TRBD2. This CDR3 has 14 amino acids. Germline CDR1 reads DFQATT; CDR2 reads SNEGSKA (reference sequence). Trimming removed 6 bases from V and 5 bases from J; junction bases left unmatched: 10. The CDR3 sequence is CSALGAGGGETQYF. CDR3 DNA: TGCAGTGCGCTCGGAGCGGGGGGTGGGGAGACCCAGTACTTC.

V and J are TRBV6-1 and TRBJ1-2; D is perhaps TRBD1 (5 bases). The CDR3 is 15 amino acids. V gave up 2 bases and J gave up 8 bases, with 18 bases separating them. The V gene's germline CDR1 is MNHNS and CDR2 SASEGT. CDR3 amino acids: CASSEHGALEVGYTF. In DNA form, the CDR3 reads TGTGCCAGCAGTGAACATGGGGCTCTGGAAGTCGGCTACACCTTC.